This T cell receptor (beta chain) was captured in a study of response to subunit inactivated influenza vaccine. Germline V gene data show CDR1 as SGHTA and CDR2 as FQGNSA. Trimming took off 1 base at V and 2 bases at J, with 11 bases between the two ends. The CDR3 has 15 amino acids. TCRdb independently ran MiXCR on the RT-PCR reads; one entry per CDR3 protein. Seen here are 500,000 to 600,000 distinct CDR3 sequences, about an eighth observed once, and the top ten hold 10%. As concerns this clonotype: Its antigen is unidentified.

Findings of the study overall: T cells newly recruited by each seasonal influenza vaccination are few, the authors suggested.

The sequence came from a man aged 50 to 60 who received an inactivated influenza vaccine. Sequences were derived from PBMCs from blood, sampled on the day of vaccination. This sequence joins TRBV7-2 and TRBJ1-2; TRBD1 is a possible D gene (6 bases). CDR3 coding DNA: TGTGCCAGCAGCTTAGTCGGGACAAGGAACTATGGCTACACCTTC. Its protein is CASSLVGTRNYGYTF.